This entry lists 22 T cell receptor beta chains sequenced from one sample in a study of control samples from healthy donors and cancer patients. Generated by immunoSEQ multiplex PCR, the TCRdb table keeps only in-frame clones and is missing some. The sample holds tens of thousands of clones, 91% seen once. The sequencing sample was made of blood. The receptors were sampled from a young man in good health.

V gene TRBV30 combines with J gene TRBJ2-7; TRBD2 agrees at 7 bases. V trimming: 2 bases; J trimming: 0 bases; junction bases outside the gene matches: 4. CDR3 length: 14 amino acids. Germline lookup yields CDR1 GTSNPN and CDR2 SVGIG (reference sequence). In nucleotides, the CDR3 is TGTGCCTGGAGTCACGGGGGGAGCTCCTACGAGCAGTACTTC. This codes for CAWSHGGSSYEQYF.

This clone was recorded only once. The rearrangement joins TRBV11-2 to TRBJ1-1; weak D call: TRBD1 (6 bases). The V and J ends lost 6 bases and 4 bases respectively, with 15 bases between them. The CDR3 is 14 residues long. Germline CDR1 and CDR2: SGHAT and FQNNGV. The CDR3 nucleotides read TGTGCCAGCAGACAAAGTGGGGGCGGCACTGAAGCTTTCTTT. Its protein product is CASRQSGGGTEAFF. Based on the CDR3 plus reference TRBV11-2 and TRBJ1-1, the full variable domain is EAGVAQSPRYKIIEKRQSVAFWCNPISGHATLYWYQQILGQGPKLLIQFQNNGVVDDSQLPKDRFSAERLKGVDSTLKIQPAKLEDSAVYLCASRQSGGGTEAFFGQGTRLTVV.

Turning to this clone: Other DNA sequences in this specimen translate into the identical CDR3. The V gene is TRBV5-1, the J gene TRBJ1-5; D not certain. The V and J ends lost 0 bases and 4 bases respectively, with 8 bases between them. Germline CDR1 and CDR2: SGHRS and YFSETQ. The CDR3 runs to 14 residues. In DNA, the CDR3 is TGCGCCAGCAGCTTGGAAGGAGGAAATCAGCCCCAGCATTTT. Its translation: CASSLEGGNQPQHF.

This clone was seen once. The chain employs TRBV10-3 and TRBJ1-5; TRBD1 might be the D (6 bases). V shed 6 bases and J shed 5 bases, with 11 bases lying between them. Germline CDR1 and CDR2: ENHRY and SYGVKD. The CDR3 sequence is 13 residues long. The CDR3 nucleotides are TGTGCCATCAGAGGGGGGGTAGATCAGCCCCAGCATTTT. This sequence encodes CAIRGGVDQPQHF.

This clone showed up just a few times. V is TRBV19 and J is TRBJ2-7; 9 bases fit TRBD1. CDR3 length equals 12 residues. With V trimmed by 10 bases and J by 6 bases, 7 bases remained unmatched. CDR1 is LNHDA, CDR2 SQIVND, per germline (reference sequence). The CDR3 DNA follows: TGTGCCACCACGACAGGGGGGCGCGAGCAGTACTTC. Translated, it gives CATTTGGREQYF.

In this sample, this clone turned up once. The V and J genes are TRBV29-1 and TRBJ1-1; a weak D match, TRBD1 (5 bases). V was shortened by 7 bases and J by 3 bases, with 18 bases between the two germline ends. This CDR3 comprises 14 residues. CDR1 is SQVTM, CDR2 ANQGSEA, per germline. The DNA of the CDR3 is TGCAGCGGGGAAGGCAGCGAGGGACACACTGAAGCTTTCTTT. This gives the protein CSGEGSEGHTEAFF.

Only one count was recorded for this clone. This rearrangement joins TRBV29-1 to TRBJ2-5; the D is unclear. The V gene's germline CDR1 is SQVTM and CDR2 ANQGSEA. The CDR3 runs 12 residues. Trimming shortened V by 7 bases and J by 5 bases, and 14 bases separated the two germline ends. This CDR3 reads CSAGRMGETQYF. CDR3 coding DNA: TGCAGCGCCGGTCGAATGGGGGAGACCCAGTACTTC.

This chain uses TRBV9 with TRBJ2-2, with 9 positions matching TRBD1. CDR3 length: 17 amino acids. The germline CDR1 and CDR2 sequences are SGDLS and YYNGEE. With V trimmed by 2 bases and J by 7 bases, 12 bases remained unmatched. The CDR3 region has the DNA TGTGCCAGCAGCGTGGGAGGGGGACAGGGACCTGGCGGGGAGCTGTTTTTT. As protein: CASSVGGGQGPGGELFF.

This chain connects TRBV24-1 to TRBJ2-1; D not resolved. Germline V gene sequence: CDR1 KGHDR, CDR2 SFDVKD. V gave up 4 bases and J gave up 9 bases, with 9 bases separating them. The CDR3 contains 12 residues. This CDR3 is CATSDQTGEQFF. Written as DNA, the CDR3 is TGTGCCACCAGTGACCAGACGGGTGAGCAGTTCTTC.

In this sample, this clone turned up once. The chain carries TRBV9 and TRBJ1-6, with D hard to call. The CDR3 totals 12 residues. With 3 bases removed from V and 14 bases from J, the gap between germline ends came to 12 bases. Germline loops: CDR1 SGDLS, CDR2 YYNGEE. The DNA for the CDR3 is TGTGCCAGCAGCGCTCCGAGGGAGACCCTCCACTTT. As protein: CASSAPRETLHF.

The rearrangement joins TRBV29-1 to TRBJ2-1, with 11 bases lining up with TRBD2. The V segment lost 3 bases and the J segment 13 bases; nucleotides outside the gene matches: 14. CDR1 and CDR2 from the germline V gene are SQVTM and ANQGSEA. The CDR3 runs 15 residues. CDR3 protein: CSVELPGTGLAGQFF. Here the CDR3 DNA reads TGCAGCGTTGAGCTACCCGGCACCGGACTAGCGGGCCAGTTCTTC.

The gene calls are TRBV6-1 and TRBJ2-7; TRBD1 is a possible D gene (5 bases). The V and J ends lost 0 bases and 2 bases respectively, with 14 bases between them. Germline V CDR1 and CDR2: MNHNS, SASEGT. The CDR3 contains 16 residues. CDR3 in DNA: TGTGCCAGCAGTGAAGCGAAGGCCTTAGGGGCCTACGAGCAGTACTTC. Translated, it gives CASSEAKALGAYEQYF.

V and J are TRBV9 and TRBJ2-2; 11 bases fit TRBD1. There are 16 residues in the CDR3. The ends lost 3 bases at V and 2 bases at J; junction bases unmatched: 3. Germline V gives CDR1 SGDLS, CDR2 YYNGEE. The CDR3 here is CASSGGTGGNTGELFF. CDR3 bases: TGTGCCAGCAGCGGAGGGACAGGGGGTAACACCGGGGAGCTGTTTTTT. The complete variable domain, with remaining parts taken from reference TRBV9 and TRBJ2-2, reads DSGVTQTPKHLITATGQRVTLRCSPRSGDLSVYWYQQSLDQGLQFLIQYYNGEERAKGNILERFSAQQFPDLHSELNLSSLELGDSALYFCASSGGTGGNTGELFFGEGSRLTVL.

This CDR3 is CAWSVGQAGEQYF. The CDR3 bases are TGTGCCTGGAGTGTGGGTCAGGCGGGCGAGCAGTACTTC. The chain couples TRBV30 to TRBJ2-7, with D possibly being TRBD2 (5 bases). Germline V CDR1 and CDR2: GTSNPN, SVGIG (reference sequence). V dropped 0 bases and J dropped 6 bases, with 12 bases sitting between them. The CDR3 sequence is 13 residues long.

Within the sample, this clone is medium-sized. V and J are TRBV6-6 and TRBJ1-6, with TRBD1 identical over 7 bases. Germline CDR1 MNHNY, CDR2 SVGAGI (reference sequence). V shed 6 bases and J 3 bases; nucleotides not matched to a gene: 5. This CDR3 contains 15 residues. The CDR3 coding sequence is TGTGCCAGCAGGGGGGACAGTCTCTATAATTCACCCCTCCACTTT. This translates into CASRGDSLYNSPLHF.

The gene calls are TRBV7-6 and TRBJ1-1; 8 nucleotides agree with TRBD1. Germline V gene lookup returns CDR1 SGHVS and CDR2 FNYEAQ. CDR3 length: 14 amino acids. V gave up 6 bases and J gave up 6 bases; unmatched junction bases: 9. CDR3 sequence: CASSSRTGRAEAFF. The CDR3 DNA follows: TGTGCCAGCAGTTCCCGGACAGGGCGGGCTGAAGCTTTCTTT.

The chain uses TRBV5-4 and TRBJ1-2, with D possibly TRBD1 on 5 matching bases. This CDR3 spans 13 amino acids. Trimming took 6 bases from V and 3 from J, leaving 12 bases between them. Germline assignment: CDR1 SGHNT and CDR2 YYREEE (reference sequence). CDR3 nucleotides: TGTGCCAGCAACCCTTGGGGGGACTATGGCTACACCTTC. Its translation: CASNPWGDYGYTF.

The V call is TRBV10-1, the J call TRBJ2-3; the match to TRBD1 covers 10 bases. This CDR3 spans 15 amino acids. Germline loops: CDR1 WNHNN, CDR2 SYGVQD (reference sequence). The ends lost 10 bases at V and 5 bases at J; junction bases unmatched: 12. The CDR3 DNA follows: TGCGCCACCTCCGGGACAGGGGATCGGGTAGATACGCAGTATTTT. Residues: CATSGTGDRVDTQYF.

The chain has TRBV5-1 and TRBJ1-1, with D possibly matching TRBD1 (6 bases). The CDR3 runs 15 residues. V shed 2 bases and J shed 4 bases, with 15 bases lying between them. Germline assignment: CDR1 SGHRS and CDR2 YFSETQ. This chain's CDR3 is CASSFSRGLGTEAFF. DNA of the CDR3: TGCGCCAGCAGCTTCAGTAGGGGGTTAGGCACTGAAGCTTTCTTT.

This clone was detected once. This chain joins TRBV10-3 and TRBJ1-2, with 12 bases fitting TRBD1. The CDR3 has 14 amino acids. In germline, CDR1 is ENHRY, CDR2 SYGVKD. Unmatched junction bases numbered 3, after V lost 6 bases and J lost 4 bases. The CDR3 bases are TGTGCCATCAGGGGGACAGGGGGCCTCTATGGCTACACCTTC. Residues: CAIRGTGGLYGYTF.

The chain joins TRBV7-2 to TRBJ2-1; either TRBD1 or TRBD2 may fit D (7 bases each). CDR3 size: 18 residues. V lost 2 bases to trimming and J lost 0 bases, with 17 bases between them. Germline CDR1 is SGHTA and CDR2 is FQGNSA. The CDR3 DNA reads TGTGCCAGCAGCTTACCAGGGGGGGTCATGAGCTCCTACAATGAGCAGTTCTTC. It codes for CASSLPGGVMSSYNEQFF.

The rearrangement links TRBV3-1 (or the pseudogene TRBV3-2) to TRBJ2-1, with D possibly matching TRBD2 (6 bases). Per the germline V gene, CDR1 is LGHDT and CDR2 is YNNKEL (reference sequence). Between the trimmed V and J ends, which lost 0 bases and 4 bases, there was a span of 7 bases. The CDR3 spans 14 residues. The CDR3 loop is CASSQETRYNEQFF. The CDR3 DNA follows: TGTGCCAGCAGCCAAGAGACTAGGTACAATGAGCAGTTCTTC.